This is a list of T cell receptor beta chains from one sample in a study of blood T cell repertoires in COVID-19. TCRdb's table, derived via immunoSEQ multiplex PCR, lists solely in-frame clones and lacks some. The table records some 250,000 clones, approximately 86% of them present only once. The sequenced sample consisted of peripheral blood. These receptors came from a woman younger than 45 with acute or convalescent COVID-19. Both conserved end residues are part of each CDR3. The D gene is left open where the match is weak. Rows may omit the clone size; those that give it use once, few, many or a size class.

v_call: TRBV5-6; j_call: TRBJ2-7; cdr3_length: 14; d_call: .; clone_size: .; cdr3_nt: TGTGCCAGCACCGTGCAGGGGAACAACTACGAGCAGTACTTC; cdr3_aa: CASTVQGNNYEQYF
v_call: TRBV7-2; j_call: TRBJ2-1; cdr3_length: 12; d_call: .; clone_size: .; cdr3_nt: TGTGCCAGCAGCGCCCACAGTTGGGAGCAGTTCTTC; cdr3_aa: CASSAHSWEQFF
v_call: TRBV7-9; j_call: TRBJ1-2; cdr3_length: 14; d_call: TRBD1; clone_size: .; cdr3_nt: TGTGCCAGCAGCCCGCCAGGACAGGGTAATGGCTACACCTTC; cdr3_aa: CASSPPGQGNGYTF
v_call: TRBV6-5; j_call: TRBJ2-7; cdr3_length: 15; d_call: TRBD1; clone_size: .; cdr3_nt: TGTGCCAGCAGTTACGATCCGGGACAGAAATACGAGCAGTACTTC; cdr3_aa: CASSYDPGQKYEQYF
v_call: TRBV3-1/TRBV3-2; j_call: TRBJ1-2; cdr3_length: 14; d_call: .; clone_size: .; cdr3_nt: TGTGCCAGCAGCCAAGTCACCGGGGATCATGGCTACACCTTC; cdr3_aa: CASSQVTGDHGYTF
v_call: TRBV4-1; j_call: TRBJ2-1; cdr3_length: 15; d_call: TRBD1; clone_size: .; cdr3_nt: TGCGCCAGCAGCGAAACCCCGACAGGGATCGATGAGCAGTTCTTC; cdr3_aa: CASSETPTGIDEQFF
v_call: TRBV2; j_call: TRBJ2-7; cdr3_length: 15; d_call: TRBD2; clone_size: .; cdr3_nt: TGTGCCAGCATTCAGGAGGCTAGCGGGAGAAGCGAGCAGTACTTC; cdr3_aa: CASIQEASGRSEQYF
v_call: TRBV2; j_call: TRBJ1-2; cdr3_length: 13; d_call: .; clone_size: .; cdr3_nt: TGTGCCAGCACACCCGGGACACTCTATGGCTACACCTTC; cdr3_aa: CASTPGTLYGYTF
v_call: TRBV13; j_call: TRBJ1-2; cdr3_length: 16; d_call: .; clone_size: .; cdr3_nt: TGTGCCAGCAGCTTAGTTGGACAGCGAGCTAACTATGGCTACACCTTC; cdr3_aa: CASSLVGQRANYGYTF
v_call: TRBV11-3; j_call: TRBJ2-7; cdr3_length: 14; d_call: .; clone_size: .; cdr3_nt: TGTGCCAGCAGCCCCGACAGAGGAATCTACGAGCAGTACTTC; cdr3_aa: CASSPDRGIYEQYF
v_call: TRBV10-3; j_call: TRBJ1-2; cdr3_length: 15; d_call: TRBD1; clone_size: .; cdr3_nt: TGTGCCATCTCCGAAAGGCGGCAGGGGGACTATGGCTACACCTTC; cdr3_aa: CAISERRQGDYGYTF
v_call: TRBV5-1; j_call: TRBJ1-6; cdr3_length: 17; d_call: .; clone_size: once; cdr3_nt: TGCGCCAGCAGCTTGGGACACCCGAGCTCCTATAATTCACCCCTCCACTTT; cdr3_aa: CASSLGHPSSYNSPLHF
v_call: TRBV24-1; j_call: TRBJ1-2; cdr3_length: 12; d_call: .; clone_size: .; cdr3_nt: TGTGCCACCAGCCCGGGTGACTATGGCTACACCTTC; cdr3_aa: CATSPGDYGYTF
v_call: TRBV13; j_call: TRBJ2-1; cdr3_length: 19; d_call: TRBD1; clone_size: once; cdr3_nt: TGTGCCAGCAGCTTACAGGGGGCCGACGGAGGGGGCTCCTACAATGAGCAGTTCTTC; cdr3_aa: CASSLQGADGGGSYNEQFF
v_call: TRBV6-6; j_call: TRBJ1-2; cdr3_length: 13; d_call: .; clone_size: .; cdr3_nt: TGTGCCAGCAGCCAGGTTGGTGTGGCTGGCTACACCTTC; cdr3_aa: CASSQVGVAGYTF
v_call: TRBV23-1; j_call: TRBJ2-2; cdr3_length: 15; d_call: TRBD2; clone_size: .; cdr3_nt: TGCGCCAGCAGTCAATCGACTAGCGGGCAACGGGAGCTGTTTTTT; cdr3_aa: CASSQSTSGQRELFF
v_call: TRBV4-3; j_call: TRBJ2-1; cdr3_length: 13; d_call: .; clone_size: .; cdr3_nt: TGCGCCAGCAGCCAAGTAGGAGTTATTGAGCAGTTCTTC; cdr3_aa: CASSQVGVIEQFF
v_call: TRBV5-1; j_call: TRBJ1-4; cdr3_length: 15; d_call: .; clone_size: .; cdr3_nt: TGCGCCAGCAGCTTGGTAAGCGGATCTAATGAAAAACTGTTTTTT; cdr3_aa: CASSLVSGSNEKLFF
v_call: TRBV7-2; j_call: TRBJ1-4; cdr3_length: 14; d_call: TRBD1; clone_size: .; cdr3_nt: TGTGCCAGCAGCTTAGGACAGGGTTGGGAAAAACTGTTTTTT; cdr3_aa: CASSLGQGWEKLFF
v_call: TRBV4-1; j_call: TRBJ2-1; cdr3_length: 14; d_call: TRBD2; clone_size: .; cdr3_nt: TGCGCCAGCAGCCTGACTAGCGGGAACCATGAGCAGTTCTTC; cdr3_aa: CASSLTSGNHEQFF
v_call: TRBV5-4; j_call: TRBJ1-4; cdr3_length: 14; d_call: TRBD1; clone_size: .; cdr3_nt: TGTGCCAGCAGCAACCGGGACAGGGGTGCGCTGGGGATTTTT; cdr3_aa: CASSNRDRGALGIF
v_call: TRBV4-3; j_call: TRBJ1-2; cdr3_length: 16; d_call: .; clone_size: .; cdr3_nt: TGCGCCAGCAGCCCCCATGGGGCCGAGGTAAACTATGGCTACACCTTC; cdr3_aa: CASSPHGAEVNYGYTF
v_call: TRBV30; j_call: TRBJ2-3; cdr3_length: 14; d_call: TRBD1; clone_size: .; cdr3_nt: TGTGCCTGGAGTTCGGACAGGACCACAGATACGCAGTATTTT; cdr3_aa: CAWSSDRTTDTQYF
v_call: TRBV4-2; j_call: TRBJ2-3; cdr3_length: 16; d_call: TRBD2; clone_size: once; cdr3_nt: TGTGCCAGCAGCCAAGTGGGTAGCGGGAGCGGAGATACGCAGTATTTT; cdr3_aa: CASSQVGSGSGDTQYF